This record covers a single TCR beta chain. What it recognizes is unknown. This sample stems from a study of cytomegalovirus exposure and HLA in healthy donors. Across the whole study: Findings of an earlier analysis included about 100 million unique TCR beta sequences from some 200 million T cells.

Germline V gene lookup returns CDR1 MNHEY and CDR2 SVGAGI. The CDR3 length is 15 residues. Trimming removed 2 bases from V and 2 bases from J; junction bases left unmatched: 5. The study ran its PCR with 60 Vbeta and 13 Jbeta primers. TCRdb keeps only in-frame clones here, not all; method: immunoSEQ multiplex PCR. The sample holds hundreds of thousands of clones, almost 85% seen once. Study-level results: Three CMV-associated chains were confirmed in vitro to be specific for CMV antigens. Versus the approximately 700-donor mean, an Asian-associated ancestry cluster reportedly showed fewer N-insertions in a later analysis.

The receptor was isolated from a woman in her thirties or forties in good health and CMV-seronegative. V usage is TRBV6-5 and J usage is TRBJ2-7; TRBD1 aligns across 8 bases. What was sequenced was PBMCs. CDR3 DNA: TGTGCCAGCAGTTACAACTTGGGACAGGCCTACGAGCAGTACTTC. Translating it yields CASSYNLGQAYEQYF.